These 29 T cell receptor beta chains were all obtained from the same sample, sequenced in a study of blood T cell repertoires in COVID-19. Produced via immunoSEQ multiplex PCR; TCRdb's table is partial and in-frame only. The data contain about 50,000 clones, 83% of them singletons. The material sequenced was peripheral blood. These receptors were obtained from a man aged 35-49 years with acute or convalescent COVID-19.

The rearrangement links TRBV27 to TRBJ2-7; D is perhaps TRBD1 (6 bases). CDR3 length equals 12 residues. V was cut by 6 bases and J by 5 bases, with 11 bases left in between. The germline V gene has CDR1 MNHEY and CDR2 SMNVEV (reference sequence). The CDR3 nucleotides are TGTGCCAGCAGCTCATGGGGGCACGAGCAGTACTTC. Encoded protein: CASSSWGHEQYF.

The V and J genes are TRBV30 and TRBJ1-4; maybe TRBD1 (5 bases). Germline V gene lookup returns CDR1 GTSNPN and CDR2 SVGIG (reference sequence). This CDR3 is built from 15 residues. V lost 2 bases, J lost 4 bases, and 14 bases lay in between. The CDR3 sequence is CAWSPGGSDNEKLFF. The CDR3 DNA reads TGTGCCTGGAGTCCCGGGGGTTCGGATAATGAAAAACTGTTTTTT.

This chain uses TRBV27 with TRBJ1-6; 9 bases align to TRBD1. The germline CDR1 and CDR2 sequences are MNHEY and SMNVEV (reference sequence). The V segment lost 3 bases and the J segment 9 bases; nucleotides outside the gene matches: 6. There are 15 residues in the CDR3. CDR3: CASSLRQGGGSPLHF. The CDR3 DNA follows: TGTGCCAGCAGTTTGAGACAGGGGGGAGGTTCACCCCTCCACTTT.

The chain recombines TRBV7-6 with TRBJ2-5, with 8 nucleotides matching TRBD2. The CDR3 is made up of 17 amino acids. Looked up from germline, CDR1 is SGHVS and CDR2 is FNYEAQ. The V gene end was trimmed by 4 bases and the J gene end by 4 bases; junction bases not matched to a gene: 14. The CDR3 loop is CASSSTSDGGARETQYF. In DNA form, the CDR3 reads TGTGCCAGCAGCTCCACGTCTGACGGGGGGGCGCGAGAGACCCAGTACTTC.

The chain links TRBV15 to TRBJ2-1; 14 positions match TRBD2. The V and J ends lost 5 bases and 5 bases, in that order; junction bases with no gene match: 8. CDR1 is LNHNV and CDR2 is YYDKDF in the germline V gene (reference sequence). The CDR3 covers 17 residues. The CDR3 reads CATSLGLAGEENNEQFF. The CDR3 nucleotides are TGTGCCACCAGCCTGGGACTAGCGGGAGAGGAGAACAATGAGCAGTTCTTC.

The V and J genes are TRBV21-1 and TRBJ1-4. TRBV21-1 is described as a pseudogene. CDR3 length equals 17 residues. The CDR3 loop is CASSKGRSEATNEKLFF. CDR3 bases: TGTGCCAGCAGCAAAGGCCGGAGCGAGGCAACTAATGAAAAACTGTTTTTT.

The chain is built from TRBV5-4 and TRBJ2-3; TRBD2 might be the D (5 bases). The CDR3 totals 16 residues. V was cut by 0 bases and J by 6 bases, with 17 bases left in between. Germline V lookup: CDR1 SGHNT, CDR2 YYREEE (reference sequence). The CDR3 DNA reads as TGTGCCAGCAGCTTGGGGGGTGCTAGCAAGACGGATACGCAGTATTTT. Its protein is CASSLGGASKTDTQYF.

This clone has a single count. The chain recombines TRBV21-1 with TRBJ1-3; no check of the table's D call, TRBD1, against the DNA was made. TRBV21-1 is designated a pseudogene. This CDR3 contains 16 residues. For the CDR3, the DNA is TGTGCCAGCAGCTCCCTCGGGACAGGGACTGGAAACACCATATATTTT. It encodes CASSSLGTGTGNTIYF.

This sequence joins TRBV28 and TRBJ1-2; D is uncertain. The CDR3 length is 12 residues. Trimming removed 8 bases at V and 0 bases at J, with 7 bases between. In germline, CDR1 is MDHEN, CDR2 SYDVKM. The DNA of the CDR3 is TGTGCCAGCCGCCGGGCTAACTATGGCTACACCTTC. Translating it yields CASRRANYGYTF.

J is TRBJ2-3 and V is TRBV7-2, with D maybe TRBD1 (6 bases). Trimming pared 3 bases from V and 0 bases from J, leaving 22 bases between. The CDR3 runs 19 residues. The germline V gene encodes CDR1 SGHTA and CDR2 FQGNSA. CDR3 in DNA: TGTGCCAGCAGCTTGATATTGGGGACAATTCCTACTAGCACAGATACGCAGTATTTT. It codes for CASSLILGTIPTSTDTQYF.

The V call is TRBV27, the J call TRBJ2-2; 12 nucleotides line up with TRBD2. The V and J ends lost 7 bases and 4 bases, in that order; junction bases with no gene match: 4. Germline assignment: CDR1 MNHEY and CDR2 SMNVEV (reference sequence). This CDR3 is built from 15 residues. CDR3 bases: TGTGCCAGCATCCCTAGCGGGAGGGCCACCGGGGAGCTGTTTTTT. This codes for CASIPSGRATGELFF.

About this clone itself: The junction and the germline gene differ at one end; a read error may be behind it. The rearrangement joins TRBV12-5 to TRBJ1-5; weak D call: TRBD1 (6 bases). Germline V lookup: CDR1 LGHNT, CDR2 FRNRAP. The CDR3 loop spans 18 amino acids. In DNA form, the CDR3 reads TGTGCTAGTGGTTTGGTAATCGGCAGGGGCGCGGGCAATCAGCCCCCGCATTTT. Translating gives CASGLVIGRGAGNQPPHF.

This clone has just a few counts. The chain recombines TRBV14 with TRBJ2-2, with D possibly TRBD2 on 6 matching bases. Per the germline V gene, CDR1 is SGHDN and CDR2 is FVKESK. The V and J ends lost 5 bases and 1 base respectively, with 11 bases between them. The CDR3 contains 15 residues. CDR3 sequence (DNA): TGTGCCAGCAGCTATCAAGCGGGGAACACCGGGGAGCTGTTTTTT. Its translation is CASSYQAGNTGELFF.

This CDR3 reads CASTGTNEKLFF. The CDR3 DNA reads as TGTGCCAGCACGGGAACTAATGAAAAACTGTTTTTT. The chain joins TRBV2 to TRBJ1-4; no clear D gene. Germline V gene sequence: CDR1 SNHLY, CDR2 FYNNEI. This CDR3 is built from 12 residues. V was cut by 7 bases and J by 1 base, with 4 bases left in between.

The chain joins TRBV30 to TRBJ1-1; D call uncertain. The CDR3 runs to 12 residues. The germline gives CDR1 GTSNPN, CDR2 SVGIG (reference sequence). Trimming took off 4 bases at V and 1 base at J, with 7 bases between the two ends. For the CDR3, the DNA is TGTGCCTGGAAGGAGAGGAACACTGAAGCTTTCTTT. Translated: CAWKERNTEAFF.

This chain joins TRBV6-5 and TRBJ1-6; 7 nucleotides line up with TRBD1. Germline CDR1 reads MNHEY; CDR2 reads SVGAGI. Trimming removed 6 bases from V and 7 bases from J; junction bases left unmatched: 6. The CDR3 loop spans 14 amino acids. CDR3 region: CASRETGMNSPLHF. The CDR3, as DNA: TGTGCCAGCAGGGAGACAGGGATGAATTCACCCCTCCACTTT.

V and J are TRBV5-1 and TRBJ1-1; 12 bases align to TRBD1. From germline, CDR1 is SGHRS and CDR2 YFSETQ. The CDR3 is made up of 15 amino acids. The trim removed 9 bases at V and 4 bases at J, leaving 10 bases unmatched. The CDR3 here is CATQGGQGAPTEAFF. The CDR3 DNA reads as TGCGCCACCCAGGGGGGACAGGGGGCGCCCACTGAAGCTTTCTTT.

The chain carries TRBV1 and TRBJ1-5; TRBD1, as called in the table, went unchecked against the DNA. TRBV1 is a pseudogene locus. The CDR3 spans 16 residues. CDR3 sequence (DNA): TGCACCAGCAGCCTCAAAAGGGGGAATAGTGATCAGCCCCAGCATTTT. Residues: CTSSLKRGNSDQPQHF.

The chain carries TRBV7-2 and TRBJ1-1, with 7 bases identical to TRBD1. The germline V gene encodes CDR1 SGHTA and CDR2 FQGNSA. The CDR3 consists of 14 residues. With 2 bases clipped from V and 5 bases from J, the junction kept 5 bases outside the gene matches. CDR3 sequence (DNA): TGTGCCAGCAGCTTACGACAGGGTTTAACTGAAGCTTTCTTT. Protein: CASSLRQGLTEAFF.

This chain joins TRBV29-1 and TRBJ1-1; no definite D call. V lost 3 bases and J 1 base, leaving 9 bases between the germline ends. This CDR3 is built from 13 residues. The germline V gene encodes CDR1 SQVTM and CDR2 ANQGSEA. This CDR3 reads CSVEEGSNTEAFF. In DNA, the CDR3 is TGCAGCGTTGAGGAGGGCTCGAACACTGAAGCTTTCTTT.

The chain employs TRBV12-3 or TRBV12-4 and TRBJ2-1; D is undetermined. This CDR3 has 13 residues. V dropped 5 bases and J dropped 9 bases, with 14 bases sitting between them. In nucleotides, the CDR3 is TGTGCCAGCAGTCCGAACGAGTTAGCTGAGCAGTTCTTC. Its protein product is CASSPNELAEQFF.

The chain employs TRBV9 and TRBJ1-2, with D possibly being TRBD1 (6 bases). Germline CDR1 SGDLS, CDR2 YYNGEE. Trimming took 0 bases from V and 5 from J, leaving 11 bases between them. The CDR3 runs to 14 residues. The DNA of the CDR3 is TGTGCCAGCAGCGTAGGCCCCCAGGGGTATGGCTACACCTTC. Translated: CASSVGPQGYGYTF.

V gene TRBV6-1 combines with J gene TRBJ1-2; D gene unclear. The ends were cut back, 1 base at V and 4 bases at J, with 4 bases in the middle. Germline-derived CDR1 and CDR2 are MNHNS and SASEGT. The CDR3 extends over 12 amino acids. CDR3 in amino acids: CASSEGSYGYTF. CDR3 coding DNA: TGTGCCAGCAGTGAAGGCAGCTATGGCTACACCTTC.

V gene TRBV30 combines with J gene TRBJ2-3, with D unclear. Germline CDR1 is GTSNPN and CDR2 is SVGIG (reference sequence). Trimming stripped 5 bases from V and 4 bases from J, with 10 bases between. This CDR3 is 12 amino acids long. The CDR3 bases are TGTGCCTGGGACAATGACGCAGATACGCAGTATTTT. It translates to CAWDNDADTQYF.

The J gene is TRBJ2-5, the V gene TRBV3-1 (or the pseudogene TRBV3-2), with 8 bases aligning to TRBD2. This CDR3 region has 17 residues. CDR1 and CDR2 from the germline V gene are LGHDT and YNNKEL (reference sequence). Unmatched junction bases numbered 13, after V lost 4 bases and J lost 3 bases. The CDR3 loop is CASSPGRVAGPEETQYF. For the CDR3, the DNA is TGTGCCAGCAGCCCTGGGAGGGTAGCGGGACCCGAAGAGACCCAGTACTTC.

The chain links TRBV2 to TRBJ2-3, with TRBD1 matching 9 bases. Germline V gives CDR1 SNHLY, CDR2 FYNNEI. The CDR3 length is 15 residues. The V and J ends lost 7 bases and 3 bases, in that order; junction bases with no gene match: 8. The CDR3 sequence: CASTPGTGSTDTQYF. As DNA, the CDR3 is TGTGCCAGCACTCCCGGGACAGGGAGTACAGATACGCAGTATTTT.

The chain combines TRBV7-8 with TRBJ2-3; 7 bases line up with TRBD1. Unmatched junction bases numbered 9, after V lost 3 bases and J lost 6 bases. The CDR3 is 15 residues long. Germline loops: CDR1 SGHVS, CDR2 FQNEAQ. This CDR3 is CASSLGTAKGDTQYF. CDR3 DNA: TGTGCCAGCAGCTTGGGGACAGCGAAGGGGGATACGCAGTATTTT.

The genes are TRBV19 and TRBJ2-7; 7 bases match TRBD2. Germline V gene lookup returns CDR1 LNHDA and CDR2 SQIVND (reference sequence). The CDR3 length is 14 residues. The V and J ends lost 2 bases and 2 bases, in that order; junction bases with no gene match: 3. CDR3 in amino acids: CASSIPGGTYEQYF. The CDR3, as DNA: TGTGCCAGTAGTATACCGGGAGGAACCTACGAGCAGTACTTC.

This clone has just a few counts. V and J are TRBV14 and TRBJ2-5; D unclear. V shed 3 bases and J shed 7 bases, with 9 bases lying between them. CDR3 length equals 12 residues. CDR1 is SGHDN, CDR2 FVKESK, per germline. CDR3 amino acids: CASSQVVGTQYF. CDR3 DNA sequence: TGTGCCAGCAGCCAGGTTGTCGGGACCCAGTACTTC.